Each of the 20 T cell receptor beta chains below was sequenced from the same sample in a study of T cells in Graves' hyperthyroidism and ophthalmopathy. TCR beta CDR3 regions were amplified from RNA. HTBI primers were the set used in a first-round RT-PCR of the TCR CDR3. TCRdb re-derived calls from the multiplex PCR reads in MiXCR, one entry per CDR3 protein. The sample includes roughly 240,000 distinct CDR3 sequences, over 20% of them seen just once. The sequenced sample consisted of blood. Source of these receptors: a woman aged 40 to 55 with Graves' ophthalmopathy.

This clonotype came up many times. The chain employs TRBV12-3 or TRBV12-4 and TRBJ2-7; D is uncertain. The CDR3 loop spans 14 amino acids. Between the trimmed V and J ends, which lost 4 bases and 2 bases, there was a span of 12 bases. CDR3 loop: CASSSSRWAYEQYF. The CDR3 coding sequence is TGTGCCAGCAGTTCCTCCCGGTGGGCCTACGAGCAGTACTTC.

This clonotype was detected ten times or more. This chain uses TRBV7-3 with TRBJ1-1; unclear D gene. The V and J ends lost 5 bases and 4 bases respectively, with 11 bases between them. This CDR3 has 13 amino acids. The germline CDR1 and CDR2 sequences are SGHTA and FQGTGA. In DNA form, the CDR3 reads TGTGCCAGCAGCCCCGACGTGGGCACTGAAGCTTTCTTT. Translating gives CASSPDVGTEAFF.

The chain links TRBV11-2 to TRBJ1-5; 8 positions agree with TRBD1. V shed 2 bases, J shed 5 bases, and the junction held 8 bases outside the gene matches. Germline V gene sequence: CDR1 SGHAT, CDR2 FQNNGV. This CDR3 spans 16 amino acids. The CDR3 nucleotides are TGTGCCAGCAGCTTATGGACAGGGACGGGTGATCAGCCCCAGCATTTT. Translating it yields CASSLWTGTGDQPQHF.

This clonotype occurred many times. This chain uses TRBV6-5 with TRBJ1-1; no definite D call. Trimming removed 7 bases from V and 2 bases from J, with 11 bases in between. The CDR3 totals 13 residues. Looked up from germline, CDR1 is MNHEY and CDR2 is SVGAGI. The CDR3 loop is CASKSDVNTEAFF. CDR3 sequence (DNA): TGTGCCAGCAAATCAGACGTAAACACTGAAGCTTTCTTT.

This clonotype has a count of ten or more. The rearrangement links TRBV2 to TRBJ2-2; a possible D gene is TRBD2 (6 bases). Germline assignment: CDR1 SNHLY and CDR2 FYNNEI. This CDR3 comprises 16 residues. V shed 3 bases and J shed 4 bases, with 15 bases lying between them. CDR3 coding DNA: TGTGCCAGCAGTGACTGGGGCCGGCGGGGCACCGGGGAGCTGTTTTTT. It encodes CASSDWGRRGTGELFF.

This clonotype was recorded at least ten times. The V gene is TRBV7-8, the J gene TRBJ2-7; D gene ambiguous. V was shortened by 1 base and J by 5 bases, with 9 bases between the two germline ends. The CDR3 is 13 residues long. CDR1 is SGHVS and CDR2 is FQNEAQ in the germline V gene. CDR3 sequence reads: CASSLEFLDEQYF. CDR3 DNA: TGTGCCAGCAGCTTAGAGTTTCTAGACGAGCAGTACTTC.

The chain employs TRBV6-2 or TRBV6-3 and TRBJ2-7, with 8 nucleotides matching TRBD1. Germline CDR1 and CDR2: MNHEY and SVGEGT. The CDR3 covers 16 residues. Losses at the gene ends were 0 bases for V and 2 bases for J; bases not matched to a gene: 6. The CDR3: CASSYSTRQGTYEQYF. DNA of the CDR3: TGTGCCAGCAGTTACTCCACACGACAGGGGACCTACGAGCAGTACTTC.

The genes are TRBV12-3 or TRBV12-4 and TRBJ2-7, with 9 positions matching TRBD1. CDR3 size: 15 residues. V gave up 6 bases and J gave up 1 base; unmatched junction bases: 7. Here the CDR3 reads CASRLTGTGSYEQYF. The DNA of the CDR3 is TGTGCCAGCAGATTGACCGGGACAGGGTCCTACGAGCAGTACTTC.

The chain employs TRBV28 and TRBJ2-4; 7 positions match TRBD1. Trimming removed 5 bases from V and 5 bases from J; junction bases left unmatched: 6. Germline CDR1 MDHEN, CDR2 SYDVKM. The CDR3 consists of 14 residues. The DNA for the CDR3 is TGTGCCAGCAGTGCAAGTGGGACAGAAAACATTCAGTACTTC. Protein product: CASSASGTENIQYF.

In the case of this clonotype: Mismatch with germline at one junction end may stem from a read error. V and J are TRBV12-3 or TRBV12-4 and TRBJ1-2, with D perhaps matching TRBD1 (5 bases). This CDR3 is built from 14 residues. The CDR3, as DNA: TGTGCCAGCAGTTTGCTGGGACTCAACTATGGCTACAACTTC. Amino acid sequence: CASSLLGLNYGYNF.

This clonotype was found many times. The CDR3 here is CASGLLQGDGQPQHF. The CDR3 bases are TGTGCCAGCGGATTACTACAGGGTGACGGTCAGCCCCAGCATTTT. The chain combines TRBV28 with TRBJ1-5; D is possibly TRBD1 (6 bases). The CDR3 sequence is 15 residues long. CDR1 MDHEN and CDR2 SYDVKM come from the germline V gene. V lost 8 bases, J lost 6 bases, and 20 bases lay in between.

This clonotype was seen once. This chain connects TRBV20-1 to TRBJ1-5; D is undetermined. Germline CDR1 is DFQATT and CDR2 is SNEGSKA (reference sequence). Trimming removed 5 bases at V and 0 bases at J, with 11 bases between. CDR3 size: 14 residues. Here the CDR3 DNA reads TGCAGTGCTGCGGGGAGGCCTAGCAATCAGCCCCAGCATTTT. This codes for CSAAGRPSNQPQHF.

The genes are TRBV4-3 and TRBJ1-2; a weak D match, TRBD1 (5 bases). This CDR3 has 15 residues. Trimming stripped 4 bases from V and 8 bases from J, with 20 bases between. CDR1 LGHNA and CDR2 YSLEER come from the germline V gene. CDR3 DNA sequence: TGCGCCAGCAGCCCCCACCGACAGTACCCGTCAGGCTACACCTTC. It specifies CASSPHRQYPSGYTF.

This clonotype was detected many times. V is TRBV6-1 and J is TRBJ1-2; D is perhaps TRBD1 (5 bases). CDR1 is MNHNS, CDR2 SASEGT, per germline. The V and J ends lost 5 bases and 5 bases respectively, with 15 bases between them. The CDR3 length is 14 residues. Written as DNA, the CDR3 is TGTGCCAGCAGTACGGGACCGCTCGTTTATGGCTACACCTTC. Encoded protein: CASSTGPLVYGYTF.

In this sample, this clonotype turned up a few times. The chain carries TRBV7-3 and TRBJ1-1, with TRBD1 matching over 7 bases. Germline-derived CDR1 and CDR2 are SGHTA and FQGTGA. The CDR3 contains 14 residues. V trimming: 1 base; J trimming: 5 bases; junction bases outside the gene matches: 4. The CDR3 loop reads CASSLNQQGTEAFF. As DNA, the CDR3 is TGTGCCAGCAGCTTAAACCAACAGGGGACTGAAGCTTTCTTT.

This clonotype was recorded many times. This chain links TRBV24-1 with TRBJ2-2; unclear D gene. The CDR3 totals 14 residues. Germline assignment: CDR1 KGHDR and CDR2 SFDVKD. V lost 1 base to trimming and J lost 7 bases, with 9 bases between them. Here the CDR3 DNA reads TGTGCCACCAGTGATTTTTGGGTCCGCGGGGAGCTGTTTTTT. This gives the protein CATSDFWVRGELFF.

This clonotype occurred many times. The chain recombines TRBV24-1 with TRBJ2-2, with D unresolved. Trimming took 10 bases from V and 5 from J, leaving 10 bases between them. Germline lookup yields CDR1 KGHDR and CDR2 SFDVKD. This CDR3 has 12 residues. The CDR3 here is CATAGSTGELFF. The CDR3 nucleotides read TGTGCCACGGCAGGTAGTACCGGGGAGCTGTTTTTT.

The sample holds many counts of this clonotype. A much larger clone lies a single base off, so this may be a read error. The chain joins TRBV20-1 to TRBJ2-4, with 11 nucleotides matching TRBD2. Germline V CDR1 and CDR2: DFQATT, SNEGSKA (reference sequence). The CDR3 extends over 16 amino acids. The CDR3 coding sequence is TGCAGTGCTAGAGGGGGGACTAGCGGAAACAAAAGCATTCAGTACTTC. The encoded protein is CSARGGTSGNKSIQYF.

CDR3 in amino acids: CASSYGGPRIEAFF. CDR3 nucleotides: TGTGCCAGCAGCTATGGGGGCCCACGTATCGAAGCTTTCTTT. The rearrangement uses TRBV5-8 and TRBJ1-1; D might be TRBD1 (6 bases). The V gene's germline CDR1 is SGHTS and CDR2 YDEGEE. CDR3 length: 14 amino acids. V was shortened by 3 bases and J by 8 bases, with 17 bases between the two germline ends.

This clonotype was observed at least ten times. V is TRBV30 and J is TRBJ1-1; 8 nucleotides align to TRBD1. The CDR3 has 13 residues. Germline V gives CDR1 GTSNPN, CDR2 SVGIG (reference sequence). V was pared by 7 bases and J by 5 bases, with 9 bases of the junction left unmatched. CDR3 in amino acids: CASGTGDWTEAFF. CDR3 DNA sequence: TGTGCCTCCGGGACAGGAGATTGGACTGAAGCTTTCTTT.